This is a list of T cell receptor beta chains from one sample in a study of shared clonotypes between healthy human individuals. TCRdb's copy holds only in-frame clones and misses some; the assay was immunoSEQ multiplex PCR. The table shows about 1.1 million clones, with 77% occurring only once. Sequencing was carried out using memory CD4+ T cells from PBMCs. All receptors come from a man younger than 35 in good health. Some clones in this sample may be carry-over from other donors' samples. Each CDR3 is given with its conserved first and last residue. The D gene is left open where the match is weak. Expanded clones get a size class; other rows say once, few or many, or leave the size out.

D gene	clone size	V gene	J gene	CDR3 protein	CDR3 DNA
TRBD1	-	TRBV5-1	TRBJ2-2	CASSGWTGNTGELFF	TGCGCCAGCAGCGGATGGACAGGGAACACCGGGGAGCTGTTTTTT
-	-	TRBV18	TRBJ2-5	CASSPRIRETQYF	TGTGCCAGCTCACCGAGGATTCGAGAGACCCAGTACTTC
-	-	TRBV15	TRBJ2-3	CATSRGWAVLSQDTQYF	TGTGCCACCAGCAGAGGATGGGCCGTCCTGTCGCAAGATACGCAGTATTTT
TRBD2	-	TRBV6-4	TRBJ2-1	CASREAGGSEQFF	TGTGCCAGCAGGGAAGCGGGAGGGTCTGAGCAGTTCTTC
-	few	TRBV16	TRBJ2-2	CASSRAWANTGELFF	TGTGCCAGCAGCCGAGCATGGGCCAACACCGGGGAGCTGTTTTTT
TRBD2	once	TRBV7-9	TRBJ2-1	CASSRGDGYNEQFF	TGTGCCAGCAGCCGGGGGGACGGATACAATGAGCAGTTCTTC
-	-	TRBV19	TRBJ2-7	CASSISGMGKQYF	TGTGCCAGTAGTATCTCAGGGATGGGGAAGCAGTACTTC
-	-	TRBV15	TRBJ1-1	CATSRESGFTEAFF	TGTGCCACCAGCAGAGAGTCAGGGTTCACTGAAGCTTTCTTT
TRBD1	-	TRBV15	TRBJ1-2	CATSREVDRGYGYTF	TGTGCCACCAGCAGAGAAGTCGACAGGGGGTATGGCTACACCTTC
TRBD2	once	TRBV15	TRBJ2-2	CATSQQMGLAGDPGELFF	TGTGCCACCAGCCAACAGATGGGACTAGCGGGAGATCCCGGGGAGCTGTTTTTT
TRBD2	-	TRBV5-1	TRBJ2-5	CASSSGTSGETQYF	TGCGCCAGCAGCTCCGGGACTAGCGGAGAGACCCAGTACTTC
-	-	TRBV5-1	TRBJ2-2	CASSTNPGGAGTGELFF	TGCGCCAGCAGTACTAACCCGGGGGGCGCCGGCACCGGGGAGCTGTTTTTT
TRBD2	-	TRBV4-2	TRBJ2-1	CASSQDTSGGAGRRAEQFF	TGTGCCAGCAGCCAAGATACTAGCGGGGGGGCTGGGAGGCGCGCTGAGCAGTTCTTC
TRBD2	-	TRBV5-1	TRBJ2-1	CASSLPSGRGSYNEQFF	TGCGCCAGCAGCTTGCCTAGCGGGAGGGGCTCCTACAATGAGCAGTTCTTC
-	few	TRBV11-2	TRBJ1-2	CASSVAGGNYGYTF	TGTGCCAGCAGCGTAGCGGGGGGGAACTATGGCTACACCTTC
-	-	TRBV5-1	TRBJ1-2	CASRNPAANYGYTF	TGCGCCAGCAGGAACCCCGCAGCTAACTATGGCTACACCTTC
-	-	TRBV28	TRBJ2-2	CASSLQVKNTGELFF	TGTGCCAGTAGTTTACAGGTCAAGAACACCGGGGAGCTGTTTTTT
-	many	TRBV18	TRBJ1-1	CASSPRDANTEAFF	TGTGCCAGCTCACCAAGGGACGCTAACACTGAAGCTTTCTTT
-	-	TRBV5-1	TRBJ1-2	CASSLVGLPMTF	TGCGCCAGCAGCTTGGTTGGACTTCCTATGACCTTC
-	-	TRBV29-1	TRBJ2-5	CSVRAPFQETQYF	TGCAGCGTTAGAGCTCCGTTCCAAGAGACCCAGTACTTC
-	-	TRBV5-1	TRBJ2-2	CASSVGAVPVTGELFF	TGCGCCAGCAGCGTTGGAGCAGTCCCGGTGACCGGGGAGCTGTTTTTT
-	-	TRBV7-2	TRBJ1-5	CASSLGYQPQHF	TGTGCCAGCAGCTTAGGCTATCAGCCCCAGCATTTT
-	-	TRBV7-8	TRBJ2-5	CASSLVGSGTSQETQYF	TGTGCCAGCAGCTTAGTAGGGTCCGGGACATCGCAAGAGACCCAGTACTTC
-	once	TRBV6-5	TRBJ2-7	CASSTGHRSYEQYF	TGTGCCAGCAGCACGGGACATCGCTCCTACGAGCAGTACTTC
TRBD1	-	TRBV6-6	TRBJ1-2	CASSQGGGSEYGYTF	TGTGCCAGCAGCCAGGGGGGGGGCTCCGAGTATGGCTACACCTTC